These T cell receptor beta chains were read from a single sample in a study of cytomegalovirus exposure and HLA in healthy donors. TCRdb's table, derived via immunoSEQ multiplex PCR, lists solely in-frame clones and lacks some. Altogether about 170,000 clones are present, 75% to 85% being singletons, with the ten largest covering 2% to 2.5%. Sequenced material: PBMCs. Receptor source: a woman aged 50 to 60 in good health and CMV-seronegative. CDR3s include the opening cysteine and the closing phenylalanine or tryptophan. Each record gives: D gene, J gene, clone size, V gene, CDR3 DNA, CDR3 protein. A D gene is named only where the DNA matches it firmly. Clone size is stated in some rows and not others, as once, few, many or a class when expanded.

>.|TRBJ2-1|few|TRBV7-9
TGTGCCAGCAGCTCTCCATCTAGGGGTGAGCAGTTCTTC
CASSSPSRGEQFF
>.|TRBJ1-5|.|TRBV2
TGTGCCAGCAGTCTAGGAAGTGAATTTAGCAATCAGCCCCAGCATTTT
CASSLGSEFSNQPQHF
>.|TRBJ2-7|.|TRBV30
TGTGCCTGGAGTTCACAGGGTAAAACCTACGAGCAGTACTTC
CAWSSQGKTYEQYF
>TRBD2|TRBJ2-2|.|TRBV7-9
TGTTCCAGCAGCTTAGTTAGCGGGACGGTCGGGGAGCTGTTTTTT
CSSSLVSGTVGELFF
>.|TRBJ1-1|.|TRBV19
TGTGCCAGTCGTGGGGGGGCAGAGCGGACTGAAGCTTTCTTT
CASRGGAERTEAFF
>TRBD2|TRBJ2-1|.|TRBV29-1
TGCAGCGTTCCGGGGGAGGGAGCGGGGCCTAGCTCCTACAATGAGCAGTTCTTC
CSVPGEGAGPSSYNEQFF
>TRBD2|TRBJ2-1|.|TRBV11-2
TGTGCCAGCAGCTTTTTCCTAGCGGCCTACAATGAGCAGTTCTTC
CASSFFLAAYNEQFF
>TRBD1|TRBJ1-2|few|TRBV28
TGTGCCAGCAGGCCTCGACAGGGGGCGAGCTATGGCTACACCTTC
CASRPRQGASYGYTF
>TRBD1|TRBJ1-5|once|TRBV30
TGTGCCTGGGGGACAGGGGGCGATCAGCCCCAGCATTTT
CAWGTGGDQPQHF
>TRBD1|TRBJ1-1|.|TRBV19
TGTGCCAGTAGTCGGCAGGGGGCGCAGGGAAACACTGAAGCTTTCTTT
CASSRQGAQGNTEAFF
>TRBD2|TRBJ2-1|few|TRBV5-1
TGCGCCAGCAGCCCTTTACTAGCGGGGATATACAATGAGCAGTTCTTC
CASSPLLAGIYNEQFF
>.|TRBJ1-2|.|TRBV7-2
TGTGCCAGCAGCGGACAGAGATATGGCTACACCTTC
CASSGQRYGYTF
>.|TRBJ1-5|.|TRBV5-7
TGTGCCAGCAGCTCAGTAGGACAGAGAAATCAGCCCCAGCATTTT
CASSSVGQRNQPQHF
>TRBD2|TRBJ2-1|.|TRBV4-3
TGCGCCAGCAGCCAACAACGGGAGGTGCTGAGTCTGTTCTTC
CASSQQREVLSLFF
>.|TRBJ1-5|.|TRBV28
TGTGCCAGCAATTCTCCGGGACATAGCAATCAGCCCCAGCATTTT
CASNSPGHSNQPQHF
>.|TRBJ1-1|.|TRBV30
TGTGCCTGGATATCCAGGGTGGGGAACACTGAAGCTTTCTTT
CAWISRVGNTEAFF
>TRBD1|TRBJ2-1|.|TRBV28
TGTGCCAGCAGCGGACAGGTTTATGAGCAGTTCTTC
CASSGQVYEQFF
>TRBD1|TRBJ2-5|.|TRBV9
TGTGCCAGCAGCTGGACAGGGATGGAGACCCAGTACTTC
CASSWTGMETQYF
>.|TRBJ1-1|.|TRBV29-1
TGCAGCGCCAGGCCGGCGAACACTGAAGCTTTCTTT
CSARPANTEAFF
>.|TRBJ2-7|.|TRBV29-1
TGCAGCGTTAGGATAAGGGGGTACGAGCAGTACTTC
CSVRIRGYEQYF
>.|TRBJ2-7|.|TRBV7-2
TGTGCCAGCAGCTTAGGTTCCAGCGTCTCCTCCTACGAGCAGTACTTC
CASSLGSSVSSYEQYF
>TRBD1|TRBJ2-7|once|TRBV5-1
TGCGCCAGCAGCTTATCGGGACAGGGCTACGAGCAGTACTTC
CASSLSGQGYEQYF
>.|TRBJ2-3|few|TRBV5-8
TGTGCCAGCAGCTTGGAGGGGGGGAGCACAGATACGCAGTATTTT
CASSLEGGSTDTQYF
>TRBD1|TRBJ2-7|.|TRBV5-1
TGCGCCAGCAGCACTTGGACAGGGGGCTACGAGCAGTACTTC
CASSTWTGGYEQYF
>.|TRBJ1-4|few|TRBV7-9
TGTGCCAGCAGCTTTGAACAGGGCAGTAATGAAAAACTGTTTTTT
CASSFEQGSNEKLFF
>TRBD2|TRBJ2-2|once|TRBV11-3
TGTGCCAGCAGCTTAGTTCTAGCGGGACGCGCCGGGGAGCTGTTTTTT
CASSLVLAGRAGELFF
>TRBD1|TRBJ1-6|few|TRBV5-6
TGTGCCAGCAGCCCCTTGGATTTAGAGGGACAGTGGAATTCCCCCCTCCACTTT
CASSPLDLEGQWNSPLHF
>TRBD1|TRBJ1-5|.|TRBV5-1
TGCGCCAGCAGTTATGGGACAGGGGAGGGTCAGCCCCAGCATTTT
CASSYGTGEGQPQHF
>TRBD2|TRBJ2-2|.|TRBV7-9
TGTTCCAGCAGCCCTACTAGCGGGAGGTATACCGGGGAGCTGTTTTTT
CSSSPTSGRYTGELFF
>.|TRBJ2-5|.|TRBV28
TGTGCCAGCAGGATAAGACAGAAAGAGACCCAGTACTTC
CASRIRQKETQYF